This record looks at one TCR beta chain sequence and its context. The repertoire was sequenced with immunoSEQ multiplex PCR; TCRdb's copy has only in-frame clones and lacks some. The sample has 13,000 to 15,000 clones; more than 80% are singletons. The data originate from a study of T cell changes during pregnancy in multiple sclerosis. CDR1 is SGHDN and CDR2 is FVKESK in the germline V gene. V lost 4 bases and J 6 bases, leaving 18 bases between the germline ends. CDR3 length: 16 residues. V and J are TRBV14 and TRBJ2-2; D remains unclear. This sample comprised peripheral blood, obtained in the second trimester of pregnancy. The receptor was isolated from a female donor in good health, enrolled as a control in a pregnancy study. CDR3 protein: CASSRQTGISPGELFF. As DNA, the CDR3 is TGTGCCAGCAGCCGCCAAACGGGTATTAGCCCCGGGGAGCTGTTTTTT.